This TCR beta chain originates from a study of OX40 agonist ivuxolimab in advanced cancers. In the study overall: Participants averaged roughly 57 years of age (range about 23 to 90) and were 82.7% male.

Produced via immunoSEQ multiplex PCR; TCRdb's table is partial and in-frame only. The sample has more than 90,000 clones; about 80% are singletons. General observations from the study: The study found that CD8+ T cells averaged more expanded clones than CD4+. Dose levels from 0.1 to 3.0 mg/kg saw CD4+ and CD8+ blood T cells expand clonally by week 6.

As for this clone: Its antigen is still unknown.

This TCR derives from an adult with an advanced solid tumor such as melanoma, head and neck, liver or kidney cancer. The sequenced sample was CD4+ or CD8+ T cells sorted from blood, obtained in a trial of the OX40 agonist ivuxolimab.

CDR3 nucleotides: TGTGCCAGCTCACCTGGGACGGTGAACACTGAAGCTTTCTTT. Translated, it gives CASSPGTVNTEAFF. V usage is TRBV18 and J usage is TRBJ1-1, with a tentative D call TRBD1 (5 bases). V lost 3 bases and J lost 0, with 8 bases in between. The CDR3 is 14 residues long. Germline-derived CDR1 and CDR2 are KGHSH and LQKENI.